This is a list of T cell receptor beta chains from one sample in a study of shared clonotypes between healthy human individuals. Assay used: immunoSEQ multiplex PCR; TCRdb lists only in-frame clones, some missing. The top ten clones hold 0.36% of a sample with 2 million to 3 million clones, 93% of them seen once. The sample taken for sequencing was naive CD4+ T cells from PBMCs. These receptors were obtained from a man aged 18 to 30 in good health. Some clones in this sample may be carry-over from other donors' samples. CDR3s include the opening cysteine and the closing phenylalanine or tryptophan. D genes are given only for firm matches. A row's size may be missing; if present it is once, few, many or a size class.

D	size	length	V	J	CDR3	DNA
TRBD2	.	18	TRBV5-1	TRBJ2-5	CASSPGAQLAGVGETQYF	TGCGCCAGCAGCCCTGGAGCTCAACTAGCGGGAGTCGGAGAGACCCAGTACTTC
TRBD1	once	18	TRBV7-3	TRBJ2-6	CASSSTGTALSGANVLTF	TGTGCCAGCAGCTCCACCGGGACAGCCTTATCTGGGGCCAACGTCCTGACTTTC
TRBD2	.	16	TRBV27	TRBJ2-1	CASSSPGTSGNNEQFF	TGTGCCAGCAGTTCACCCGGGACTAGCGGGAACAATGAGCAGTTCTTC
TRBD2	.	17	TRBV13	TRBJ2-7	CASSPSRLAGGSYEQYF	TGTGCCAGCAGCCCAAGTAGGCTAGCGGGGGGCTCCTACGAGCAGTACTTC
TRBD1	.	16	TRBV6-6	TRBJ1-2	CASSYPGTGHNYGYTF	TGTGCCAGCAGTTACCCCGGGACAGGCCATAACTATGGCTACACCTTC
TRBD1	.	15	TRBV5-1	TRBJ1-4	CASSFQGQANEKLFF	TGCGCCAGCAGCTTCCAGGGACAGGCGAATGAAAAACTGTTTTTT
TRBD1	.	19	TRBV28	TRBJ2-5	CASSLLGPPQGPPAETQYF	TGTGCCAGCAGTTTATTGGGGCCCCCACAGGGGCCTCCGGCAGAGACCCAGTACTTC
.	.	15	TRBV11-2	TRBJ1-4	CASSPQAGFGEKLFF	TGTGCCAGCAGCCCACAGGCGGGGTTTGGAGAAAAACTGTTTTTT
.	.	14	TRBV7-3	TRBJ2-5	CASSPRGSQETQYF	TGTGCCAGCAGCCCAAGGGGTTCCCAAGAGACCCAGTACTTC
.	.	12	TRBV6-1	TRBJ1-2	CASSDRNYGYTF	TGTGCCAGCAGTGACAGGAACTATGGCTACACCTTC
TRBD1	.	16	TRBV5-6	TRBJ1-2	CASSLVTGALGYGYTF	TGTGCCAGCAGCTTGGTGACAGGGGCGTTGGGCTATGGCTACACCTTC
.	once	14	TRBV5-1	TRBJ1-2	CASSPGSHALGYTF	TGCGCCAGCAGCCCGGGGTCCCACGCCTTAGGCTACACCTTC
TRBD1	.	15	TRBV6-1	TRBJ2-7	CASSEPGQGFYEQYF	TGTGCCAGCAGTGAACCGGGACAGGGGTTCTACGAGCAGTACTTC
.	.	13	TRBV11-1	TRBJ2-5	CASSFGFRETQYF	TGTGCCAGCAGCTTCGGGTTTAGAGAGACCCAGTACTTC
TRBD2	.	14	TRBV5-1	TRBJ2-5	CASSLVASGETQYF	TGCGCCAGCAGCTTGGTGGCTAGCGGGGAGACCCAGTACTTC
TRBD2	once	16	TRBV7-9	TRBJ2-2	CASSLGTSGRTGELFF	TGTGCCAGCAGCTTAGGGACTAGCGGGAGGACCGGGGAGCTGTTTTTT
.	.	13	TRBV28	TRBJ1-1	CASSSPGNTEAFF	TGTGCCAGCAGTTCGCCGGGGAACACTGAAGCTTTCTTT
.	.	18	TRBV6-1	TRBJ2-1	CASSAKTRQGSSYNEQFF	TGTGCCAGCAGTGCCAAGACCAGACAAGGGAGCTCCTACAATGAGCAGTTCTTC
TRBD1	.	15	TRBV10-1	TRBJ2-3	CASSVTGGQTDTQYF	TGCGCCAGCAGTGTCACAGGGGGACAAACGGATACGCAGTATTTT
.	.	14	TRBV5-8	TRBJ2-3	CASGGSRDTDTQYF	TGTGCCAGCGGGGGATCCAGGGACACAGATACGCAGTATTTT
.	.	14	TRBV28	TRBJ2-7	CASSTGTTVYEQYF	TGTGCCAGCAGCACCGGAACCACCGTCTACGAGCAGTACTTC
TRBD1	.	14	TRBV19	TRBJ2-3	CASRDRGGTDTQYF	TGTGCCAGTAGAGACAGGGGAGGCACAGATACGCAGTATTTT
TRBD1	.	14	TRBV19	TRBJ1-5	CASSIGAGGQPQHF	TGTGCCAGTAGTATAGGCGCAGGGGGTCAGCCCCAGCATTTT
.	.	17	TRBV27	TRBJ1-1	CASSAARGGRVNTEAFF	TGTGCCAGCAGTGCAGCACGGGGCGGAAGGGTGAACACTGAAGCTTTCTTT
TRBD1	.	14	TRBV27	TRBJ1-2	CASSFLQGIYGYTF	TGTGCCAGCAGTTTTCTACAGGGGATCTATGGCTACACCTTC
.	.	14	TRBV2	TRBJ1-4	CASRPRATNEKLFF	TGTGCCAGCAGGCCTCGGGCAACTAATGAAAAACTGTTTTTT
TRBD1	.	17	TRBV7-6	TRBJ2-5	CASSTYRGLTTKETQYF	TGTGCCAGCAGCACTTACAGGGGGCTCACCACTAAAGAGACCCAGTACTTC
.	.	14	TRBV7-3	TRBJ1-1	CASVPTGGYTEAFF	TGTGCCAGCGTACCGACGGGGGGGTACACTGAAGCTTTCTTT
.	few	13	TRBV18	TRBJ1-1	CASSPQGGTEAFF	TGTGCCAGCTCACCACAGGGGGGTACTGAAGCTTTCTTT
TRBD1	.	14	TRBV5-1	TRBJ2-2	CASSTGADTGELFF	TGCGCCAGCAGCACAGGGGCCGACACCGGGGAGCTGTTTTTT
TRBD2	.	16	TRBV7-9	TRBJ2-5	CASSLGSSGYQETQYF	TGTGCCAGCAGCTTAGGGTCTAGCGGGTACCAAGAGACCCAGTACTTC
.	.	13	TRBV6-5	TRBJ2-7	CASGRFRGDEQYF	TGTGCCAGCGGTAGGTTCAGGGGCGACGAGCAGTACTTC
.	.	16	TRBV5-4	TRBJ1-2	CASSQSGGAIDYGYTF	TGTGCCAGCAGCCAGAGCGGGGGGGCGATAGACTATGGCTACACCTTC
.	.	16	TRBV15	TRBJ2-1	CATSSKGLTTYNEQFF	TGTGCCACCAGCAGCAAGGGACTGACCACCTACAATGAGCAGTTCTTC
.	.	15	TRBV9	TRBJ1-2	CASSAMMRQEGPYTF	TGTGCCAGCAGCGCGATGATGAGACAGGAGGGTCCTTACACCTTC
.	.	12	TRBV6-1	TRBJ2-7	CASSLLAYEQYF	TGTGCCAGCAGTCTTCTAGCCTACGAGCAGTACTTC
TRBD2	once	14	TRBV9	TRBJ2-1	CASSVASGYNEQFF	TGTGCCAGCAGCGTCGCTAGCGGTTACAATGAGCAGTTCTTC
.	.	13	TRBV5-1	TRBJ1-1	CASSFRMNTEAFF	TGCGCCAGCAGCTTTCGTATGAACACTGAAGCTTTCTTT
TRBD1	once	15	TRBV13	TRBJ2-7	CASSSARDRGYEQYF	TGTGCCAGCAGCTCAGCCCGGGACAGGGGATACGAGCAGTACTTC
TRBD2	.	15	TRBV5-1	TRBJ2-7	CASSALAGGPTEQYF	TGCGCCAGCAGCGCCCTAGCGGGAGGTCCCACCGAGCAGTACTTC
TRBD1	.	14	TRBV2	TRBJ2-5	CASRLGQGQETQYF	TGTGCCAGCAGACTTGGACAGGGCCAAGAGACCCAGTACTTC
TRBD2	.	14	TRBV5-1	TRBJ2-1	CASRLIAGDNEQFF	TGCGCCAGCAGGTTGATAGCGGGAGACAATGAGCAGTTCTTC
.	.	14	TRBV28	TRBJ2-2	CASSRRMNTGELFF	TGTGCCAGCAGTAGGCGAATGAACACCGGGGAGCTGTTTTTT
.	.	14	TRBV5-1	TRBJ2-5	CASSPAGGGETQYF	TGCGCCAGCAGCCCGGCTGGGGGCGGGGAGACCCAGTACTTC
.	once	18	TRBV4-2	TRBJ1-6	CASSQELWGRSYNSPLHF	TGTGCCAGCAGCCAAGAACTTTGGGGTCGATCCTATAATTCACCCCTCCACTTT